This T cell receptor beta chain was identified during a study of cytomegalovirus exposure and HLA in healthy donors. Study-wide results and limits: In a later analysis, HLA-associated beta chains showed higher expansion and lower generation probabilities than comparable chains.

PCR involved 60 Vbeta and 13 Jbeta primers. Some clones are missing from TCRdb's copy, which holds only in-frame ones; the method was immunoSEQ multiplex PCR. The sample has 140,000 or so clones; almost 80% are singletons. Germline CDR1 and CDR2: SGHDT and YYEEEE. V was pared by 0 bases and J by 4 bases, with 14 bases between. This CDR3 has 15 residues. This clone was detected a few times. Its target is unknown. Sequencing used PBMCs. This TCR was recovered from a woman aged 25 to 45 in good health and CMV-seronegative. V usage is TRBV5-6 and J usage is TRBJ2-7; D may be TRBD1 (6 bases). CDR3 nucleotide sequence: TGTGCCAGCAGCTTGGCAGGGACACCACATTACGAGCAGTACTTC. It specifies CASSLAGTPHYEQYF.